The 7 T cell receptor beta chains below all came from one sample that was sequenced in a study of blood T cell repertoires in COVID-19 (dated by TCRdb to the early 2020s). The library was prepared using the immunoSEQ multiplex PCR assay. TCRdb's version of the immuneACCESS table is confined to in-frame rearrangements and falls short of the full clone set. An unresolved V gene accounts for under half of the shortfall where checked; the remainder is of unknown origin. This sample is represented by around 100,000 clones; over 75% of them were singletons. Approximately 13% of the sample belongs to the ten largest clones. Input material: peripheral blood. The source of these receptors is a human donor in a cohort sampled during active or convalescent COVID-19.

This rearrangement joins TRBV3-1 (or the pseudogene TRBV3-2) to TRBJ2-7; tentatively, D is TRBD1 (6 bases). Germline values: CDR1 LGHDT, CDR2 YNNKEL (reference sequence). This CDR3 spans 16 amino acids. The ends were cut back, 3 bases at V and 0 bases at J, with 15 bases in the middle. CDR3 coding DNA: TGTGCCAGCAGCCAGCACAGGGCCCCCGTCTCCTACGAGCAGTACTTC. As protein: CASSQHRAPVSYEQYF.

The rearrangement joins TRBV12-1 to TRBJ2-7; TRBD1 is taken as the D call from the table, unchecked against the DNA. TRBV12-1 is marked as a pseudogene. The CDR3 totals 15 residues. DNA for the CDR3: TGTGCCAGCAGCTTGCGAGGGGGCGTCCGCTACGAGCAGTACTTC. This encodes CASSLRGGVRYEQYF.

The rearrangement uses TRBV7-2 and TRBJ1-2; 9 nucleotides match TRBD1. CDR1 is SGHTA and CDR2 is FQGNSA in the germline V gene. The CDR3 length is 16 residues. V trimming: 6 bases; J trimming: 5 bases; junction bases outside the gene matches: 13. Here the CDR3 DNA reads TGTGCCAGCAGGGGCGGGACAGGGTTTTTCCCATATGGCTACACCTTC. Amino acids: CASRGGTGFFPYGYTF.

The rearrangement uses TRBV11-2 and TRBJ2-5; 9 positions match TRBD2. Germline V CDR1 and CDR2: SGHAT, FQNNGV. V dropped 3 bases and J dropped 2; count of bases not matched to a gene: 7. This CDR3 region has 16 residues. CDR3 nucleotide sequence: TGTGCCAGCAGCTTGTTCAGCGGGGGGAAACAAGAGACCCAGTACTTC. Amino acids: CASSLFSGGKQETQYF.

The CDR3 sequence: CASSLGLAGTWHIQYF. CDR3 nucleotide sequence: TGTGCCAGCAGCTTGGGTTTAGCGGGGACCTGGCACATTCAGTACTTC. The chain is built from TRBV5-8 and TRBJ2-4, with 8 positions matching TRBD2. The CDR3 extends over 16 amino acids. V was pared by 0 bases and J by 8 bases, with 10 bases of the junction left unmatched. Germline lookup yields CDR1 SGHTS and CDR2 YDEGEE.

The chain employs TRBV18 and TRBJ2-5; 8 bases fit TRBD1. The ends lost 7 bases at V and 4 bases at J; junction bases unmatched: 8. Germline CDR1 KGHSH, CDR2 LQKENI. This CDR3 has 14 amino acids. The CDR3 bases are TGTGCCAGCTACCAGCGGACAGGGTTAGAGACCCAGTACTTC. Translation gives CASYQRTGLETQYF.

The rearrangement links TRBV24-1 to TRBJ2-3, with 9 bases lining up with TRBD1. Germline assignment: CDR1 KGHDR and CDR2 SFDVKD. With 3 bases clipped from V and 5 bases from J, the junction kept 8 bases outside the gene matches. The CDR3 is 16 residues long. CDR3 region: CATSDPTGGKIDTQYF. The CDR3 region has the DNA TGTGCCACCAGTGATCCTACAGGGGGCAAGATAGATACGCAGTATTTT.